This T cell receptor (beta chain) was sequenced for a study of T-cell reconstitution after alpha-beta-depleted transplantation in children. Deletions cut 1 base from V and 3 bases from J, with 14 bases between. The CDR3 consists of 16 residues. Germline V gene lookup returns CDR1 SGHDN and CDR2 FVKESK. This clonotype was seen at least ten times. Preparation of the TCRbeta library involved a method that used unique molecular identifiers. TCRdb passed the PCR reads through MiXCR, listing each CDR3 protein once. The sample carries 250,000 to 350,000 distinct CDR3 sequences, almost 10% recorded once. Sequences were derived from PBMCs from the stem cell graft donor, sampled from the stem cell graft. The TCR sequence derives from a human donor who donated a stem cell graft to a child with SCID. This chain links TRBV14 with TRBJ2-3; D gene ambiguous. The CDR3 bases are TGTGCCAGCAGCCAAGCATCTAACGACTTAACAGATACGCAGTATTTT. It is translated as CASSQASNDLTDTQYF.